A selection of T cell receptor beta chains follows, all from one sample in a study of CD8+CD57+ T cells in acquired aplastic anemia. TCRdb ran MiXCR on the reads and lists one entry per CDR3 protein. The sample lists 300,000 or so distinct CDR3 sequences; approximately 57% were seen once. Sample: sorted CD4+, CD8+, or CD8+CD57+ T cells (not recorded which) from PBMCs. The origin of the receptors is a human donor with severe aplastic anemia or a healthy control (not recorded which). The CDR3 runs from the conserved cysteine through the conserved F or W. The order of the fields is clone size, D gene, V gene, J gene, CDR3 protein, CDR3 DNA. A D gene is named only where the DNA matches it firmly. Size is omitted from some rows. Given values are once, few, many or a class for expanded clones.

>-|TRBD2|TRBV20-1|TRBJ2-7
CSARTSETYEQYF
TGCAGTGCTAGGACTAGCGAAACCTACGAGCAGTACTTC
>few|-|TRBV20-1|TRBJ2-5
CSAKGQGERETQYF
TGCAGTGCTAAAGGGCAGGGTGAGCGAGAGACCCAGTACTTC
>-|-|TRBV2|TRBJ2-1
CASSFTNEQFF
TGTGCCAGCAGCTTCACCAATGAGCAGTTCTTC
>many|-|TRBV12-5|TRBJ1-3
CASGLSISILSQRSSGNTIYF
TGTGCTAGTGGTTTGTCTATTTCCATCCTCTCCCAACGTTCCTCTGGAAACACCATATATTTT
>-|TRBD1|TRBV6-2/TRBV6-3|TRBJ2-4
CASSGRDRGRYF
TGTGCCAGCAGTGGACGGGACAGGGGTAGGTACTTC
>-|-|TRBV6-1|TRBJ2-1
CASSATPGSYNEQFF
TGTGCCAGCTCGGCGACGCCAGGCTCCTACAATGAGCAGTTCTTC
>-|-|TRBV29-1|TRBJ2-5
CSVGQGLNQPQYF
TGCAGCGTTGGACAGGGACTCAATCAGCCCCAGTACTTC
>-|TRBD1|TRBV7-6|TRBJ2-5
CASSTDGTGHWETQYF
TGTGCCAGCAGCACCGATGGGACAGGGCATTGGGAGACCCAGTACTTC
>many|-|TRBV7-9|TRBJ1-4
CASSLAMGVRREKLFF
TGTGCCAGCAGCTTAGCGATGGGAGTAAGGAGAGAAAAACTGTTTTTT
>-|TRBD1|TRBV15|TRBJ1-1
CATRTGLRMNTEAFF
TGTGCCACTCGGACAGGGCTAAGGATGAACACTGAAGCTTTCTTT
>many|TRBD2|TRBV7-9|TRBJ2-2
CASSLTAGLAGAGELFF
TGTGCCAGCAGCTTAACTGCCGGACTCGCGGGGGCCGGGGAGCTGTTTTTT
>many|-|TRBV5-8|TRBJ2-1
CASRIERGDNEQFF
TGTGCCAGCAGGATAGAGAGGGGGGACAATGAGCAGTTCTTC
>-|-|TRBV7-7|TRBJ1-1
CASSSPGARDTEAFF
TGTGCTAGCAGCTCACCGGGAGCGAGGGACACTGAAGCTTTCTTT
>-|TRBD2|TRBV9|TRBJ2-7
CASNAAQGLAGEQYF
TGTGCCAGCAACGCTGCCCAGGGACTAGCGGGGGAGCAGTACTTC
>-|TRBD1|TRBV19|TRBJ2-7
CASSIAGGQGQDEQYF
TGTGCCAGTAGTATTGCAGGAGGACAGGGGCAAGACGAGCAGTACTTC
>-|-|TRBV2|TRBJ2-1
CASSERKAVIDEQFF
TGTGCCAGCAGTGAGCGAAAAGCTGTGATAGATGAGCAGTTCTTC
>-|-|TRBV24-1|TRBJ2-3
CATSEADSTDTQYF
TGTGCCACCAGTGAGGCCGACAGCACAGATACGCAGTATTTT